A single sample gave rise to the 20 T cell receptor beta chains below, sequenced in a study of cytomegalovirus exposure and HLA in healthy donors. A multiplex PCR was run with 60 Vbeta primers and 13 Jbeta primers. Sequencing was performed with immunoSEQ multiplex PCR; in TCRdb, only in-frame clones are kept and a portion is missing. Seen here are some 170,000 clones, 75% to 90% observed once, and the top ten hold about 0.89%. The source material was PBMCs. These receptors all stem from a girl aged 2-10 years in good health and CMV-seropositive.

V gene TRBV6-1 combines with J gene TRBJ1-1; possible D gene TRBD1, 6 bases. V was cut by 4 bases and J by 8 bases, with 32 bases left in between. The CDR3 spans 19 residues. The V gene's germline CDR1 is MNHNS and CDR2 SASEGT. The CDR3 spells CASSGRGRGQVRILTEAFF. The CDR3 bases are TGTGCCAGCAGTGGTCGGGGCAGGGGCCAAGTTCGGATACTAACCGAAGCTTTCTTT.

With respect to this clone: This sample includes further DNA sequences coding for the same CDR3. The CDR3 loop is CAISPPSGDNEQFF. The CDR3 DNA reads TGTGCCATCAGCCCGCCTAGCGGGGACAATGAGCAGTTCTTC. The V gene is TRBV10-3, the J gene TRBJ2-1, with 9 bases fitting TRBD2. The CDR3 runs to 14 residues. From germline, CDR1 is ENHRY and CDR2 SYGVKD. The V and J ends lost 6 bases and 5 bases, in that order; junction bases with no gene match: 5.

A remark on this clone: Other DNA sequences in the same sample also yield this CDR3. The CDR3 sequence: CASSSYNEQFF. The CDR3 DNA follows: TGTGCCAGCAGTTCGTACAATGAGCAGTTCTTC. The chain couples TRBV13 to TRBJ2-1; no firm D call. This CDR3 region has 11 residues. The germline V gene encodes CDR1 PRHDT and CDR2 FYEKMQ (reference sequence). V was cut by 6 bases and J by 4 bases, with 4 bases left in between. The variable domain in full, completed from reference TRBV13 and TRBJ2-1, reads AAGVIQSPRHLIKEKRETATLKCYPIPRHDTVYWYQQGPGQDPQFLISFYEKMQSDKGSIPDRFSAQQFSDYHSELNMSSLELGDSALYFCASSSYNEQFFGPGTRLTVL.

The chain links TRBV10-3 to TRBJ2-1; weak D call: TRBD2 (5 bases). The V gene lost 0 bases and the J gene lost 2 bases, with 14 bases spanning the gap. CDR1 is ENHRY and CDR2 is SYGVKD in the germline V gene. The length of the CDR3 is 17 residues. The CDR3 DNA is TGTGCCATCAGTGAGTCGAGTCGAGGGAGCCCCTACAATGAGCAGTTCTTC. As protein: CAISESSRGSPYNEQFF.

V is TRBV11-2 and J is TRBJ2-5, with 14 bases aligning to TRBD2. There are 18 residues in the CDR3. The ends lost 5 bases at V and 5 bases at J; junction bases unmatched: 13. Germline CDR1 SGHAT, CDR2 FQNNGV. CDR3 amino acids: CASSPDPGTSGSKETQYF. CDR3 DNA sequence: TGTGCCAGCAGCCCCGACCCCGGGACTAGCGGGAGTAAGGAGACCCAGTACTTC.

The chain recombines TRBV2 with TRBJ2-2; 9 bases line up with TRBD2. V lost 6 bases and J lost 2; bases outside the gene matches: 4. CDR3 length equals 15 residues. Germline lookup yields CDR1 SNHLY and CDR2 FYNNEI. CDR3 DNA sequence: TGTGCCAGCAGCCGACTAGCGGCCAACACCGGGGAGCTGTTTTTT. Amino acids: CASSRLAANTGELFF.

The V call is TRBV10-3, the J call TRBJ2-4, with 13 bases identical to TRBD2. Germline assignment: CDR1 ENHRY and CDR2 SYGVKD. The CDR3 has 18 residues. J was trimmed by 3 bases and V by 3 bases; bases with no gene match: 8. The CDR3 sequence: CAISEPGLAGKGKNIQYF. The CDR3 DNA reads TGTGCCATCAGTGAACCGGGACTAGCGGGAAAAGGCAAAAACATTCAGTACTTC.

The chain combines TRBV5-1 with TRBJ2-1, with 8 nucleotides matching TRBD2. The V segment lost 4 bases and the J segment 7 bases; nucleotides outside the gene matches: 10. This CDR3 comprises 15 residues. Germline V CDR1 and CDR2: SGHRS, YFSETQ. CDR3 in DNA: TGCGCCAGCAGCCCCGGGAGGGCCGTCGGGAATGAGCAGTTCTTC. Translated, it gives CASSPGRAVGNEQFF.

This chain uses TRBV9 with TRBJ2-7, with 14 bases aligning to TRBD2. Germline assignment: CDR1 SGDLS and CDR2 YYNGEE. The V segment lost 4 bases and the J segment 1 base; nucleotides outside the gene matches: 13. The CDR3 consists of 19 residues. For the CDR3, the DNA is TGTGCCAGCAGCACCTATCCCGGGGGACTAGCGGGGGCTTCCTACGAGCAGTACTTC. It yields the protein CASSTYPGGLAGASYEQYF.

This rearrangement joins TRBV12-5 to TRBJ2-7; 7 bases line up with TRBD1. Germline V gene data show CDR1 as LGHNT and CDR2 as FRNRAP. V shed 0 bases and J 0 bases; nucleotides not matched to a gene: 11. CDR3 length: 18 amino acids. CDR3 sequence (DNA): TGTGCTAGTGGTTTGGTCTCTGTCTGGCGACAGGGCTCCTACGAGCAGTACTTC. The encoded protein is CASGLVSVWRQGSYEQYF.

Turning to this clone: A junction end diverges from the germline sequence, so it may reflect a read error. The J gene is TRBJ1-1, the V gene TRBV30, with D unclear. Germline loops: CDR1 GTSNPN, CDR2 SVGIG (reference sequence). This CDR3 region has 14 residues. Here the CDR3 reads CAWGSARRNSEAFF. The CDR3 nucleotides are TGTGCCTGGGGTTCCGCCCGGCGGAACTCTGAAGCTTTCTTT.

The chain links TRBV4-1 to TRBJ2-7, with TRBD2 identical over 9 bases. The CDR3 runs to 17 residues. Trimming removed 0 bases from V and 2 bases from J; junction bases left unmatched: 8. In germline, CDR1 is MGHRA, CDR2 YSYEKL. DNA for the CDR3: TGCGCCAGCAGCCAAGATCGGGGCGGGAGGGCCCCCTACGAGCAGTACTTC. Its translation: CASSQDRGGRAPYEQYF.

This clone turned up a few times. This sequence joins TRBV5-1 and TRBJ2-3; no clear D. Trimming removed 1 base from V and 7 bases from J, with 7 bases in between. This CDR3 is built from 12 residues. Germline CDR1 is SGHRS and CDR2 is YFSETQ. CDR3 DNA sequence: TGCGCCAGCAGCTTGTCGGGTTATACGCAGTATTTT. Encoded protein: CASSLSGYTQYF.

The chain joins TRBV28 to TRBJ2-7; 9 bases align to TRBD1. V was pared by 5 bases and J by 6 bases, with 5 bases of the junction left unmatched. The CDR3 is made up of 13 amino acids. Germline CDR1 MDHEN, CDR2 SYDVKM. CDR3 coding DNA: TGTGCCAGCAGTCTCCGGGACAGGGTCGAGCAGTACTTC. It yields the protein CASSLRDRVEQYF.

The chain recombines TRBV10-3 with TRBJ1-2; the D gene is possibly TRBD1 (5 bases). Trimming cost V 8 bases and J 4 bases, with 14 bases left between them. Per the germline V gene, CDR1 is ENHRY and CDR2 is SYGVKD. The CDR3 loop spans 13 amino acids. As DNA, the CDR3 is TGTGCCATCCTGCAGGGAACAGGCTATGGCTACACCTTC. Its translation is CAILQGTGYGYTF.

The DNA for the CDR3 is TGTGCCAGCAGCTTGGATTATCGAAGGGGCAGGAACACCATATATTTT. It is translated as CASSLDYRRGRNTIYF. The V and J genes are TRBV5-4 and TRBJ1-3; D perhaps matches TRBD1 (5 bases). The germline V gene encodes CDR1 SGHNT and CDR2 YYREEE (reference sequence). The CDR3 length is 16 residues. Trimming stripped 0 bases from V and 7 bases from J, with 17 bases between.

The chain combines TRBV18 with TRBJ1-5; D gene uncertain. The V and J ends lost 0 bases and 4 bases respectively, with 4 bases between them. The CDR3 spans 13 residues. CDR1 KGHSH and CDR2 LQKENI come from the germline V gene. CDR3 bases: TGTGCCAGCTCACCACCCGGGAATCAGCCCCAGCATTTT. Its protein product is CASSPPGNQPQHF.

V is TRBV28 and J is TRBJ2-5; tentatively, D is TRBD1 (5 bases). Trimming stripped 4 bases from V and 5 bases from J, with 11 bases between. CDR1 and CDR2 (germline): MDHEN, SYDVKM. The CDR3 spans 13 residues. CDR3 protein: CASSSGLWETQYF. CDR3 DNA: TGTGCCAGCAGTTCAGGGCTATGGGAGACCCAGTACTTC.

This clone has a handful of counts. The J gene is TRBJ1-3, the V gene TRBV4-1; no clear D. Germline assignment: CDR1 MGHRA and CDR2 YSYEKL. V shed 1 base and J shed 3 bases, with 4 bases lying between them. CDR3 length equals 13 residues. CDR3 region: CASSQAVGNTIYF. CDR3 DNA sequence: TGCGCCAGCAGCCAAGCGGTTGGAAACACCATATATTTT.

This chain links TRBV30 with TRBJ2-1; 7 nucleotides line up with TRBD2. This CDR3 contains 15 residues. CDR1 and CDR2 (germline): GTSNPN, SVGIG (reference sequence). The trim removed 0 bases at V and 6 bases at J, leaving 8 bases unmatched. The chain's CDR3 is CAWSVRLADGNEQFF. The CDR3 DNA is TGTGCCTGGAGTGTACGGCTAGCGGATGGCAATGAGCAGTTCTTC.